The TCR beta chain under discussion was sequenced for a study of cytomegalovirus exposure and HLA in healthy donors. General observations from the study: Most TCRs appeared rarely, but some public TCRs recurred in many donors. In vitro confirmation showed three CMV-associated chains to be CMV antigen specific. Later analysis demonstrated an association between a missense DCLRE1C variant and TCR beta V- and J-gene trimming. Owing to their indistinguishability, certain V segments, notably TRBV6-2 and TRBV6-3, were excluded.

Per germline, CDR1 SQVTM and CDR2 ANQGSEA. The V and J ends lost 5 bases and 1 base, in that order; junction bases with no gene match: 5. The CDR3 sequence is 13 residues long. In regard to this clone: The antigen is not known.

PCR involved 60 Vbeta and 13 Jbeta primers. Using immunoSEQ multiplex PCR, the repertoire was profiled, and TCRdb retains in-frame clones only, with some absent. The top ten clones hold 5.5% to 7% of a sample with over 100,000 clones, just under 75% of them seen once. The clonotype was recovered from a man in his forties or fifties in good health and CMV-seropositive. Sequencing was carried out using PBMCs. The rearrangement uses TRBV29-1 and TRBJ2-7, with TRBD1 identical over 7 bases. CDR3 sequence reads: CSVSGQKSYEQYF. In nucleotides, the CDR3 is TGCAGCGTTTCGGGACAGAAATCCTACGAGCAGTACTTC.